This T cell receptor (beta chain) was recovered during a study of human T cells and chemical hapten exposure. Study-level information: Diphenylcyclopropenone doses were given weekly to the scalps of patients across the roughly 22-week study.

This clonotype turned up a few times. The CDR3 is 16 amino acids. With 5 bases clipped from V and 7 bases from J, the junction kept 11 bases outside the gene matches. Looked up from germline, CDR1 is SGHAT and CDR2 is FQNNGV. The study used a library that attached unique molecular identifiers to individual cDNA molecules. TCRdb reprocessed the RACE reads with MiXCR, giving one entry per CDR3 protein. The sample has 120,000 or so distinct CDR3 sequences, around 10% seen once. Specified time point: patch test 3, about 24 weeks after DPC sensitization. As for treatment: therapeutic diphenylcyclopropenone sensitization with weekly scalp DPC. Blood sampling occurred before each patch-test application.

V and J are TRBV11-2 and TRBJ1-4, with 9 positions matching TRBD1. The material was whole blood, obtained in connection with sensitization to the hapten diphenylcyclopropenone (DPC). The sequence was collected from a woman aged 50 to 65 with alopecia areata. Some clones in this sample may be carry-over from other donors' samples. The CDR3 sequence is CASSPATGGAGEKLFF. The CDR3 DNA is TGTGCCAGCAGCCCCGCTACAGGGGGCGCAGGTGAAAAACTGTTTTTT.